The 5 T cell receptor beta chains presented below share a single source sample, sequenced in a study of glioma-infiltrating T cells. The iRepertoire nested amplicon-rescue multiplex PCR amplified TCR alpha and beta CDR3s from RNA. MiXCR was run by TCRdb on the multiplex PCR reads, yielding one entry per CDR3 protein. The sample lists approximately 100,000 distinct CDR3 sequences, 25% to 30% seen once, with approximately 43% in the top ten. Sequenced input: glioma tissue, nonneoplastic brain tissue, or PBMCs (not recorded which). The origin of the receptors is a human donor with low-grade glioma or glioblastoma, undergoing nonglioma brain surgery, or in good health (not recorded which).

This clonotype showed up just a few times. The chain uses TRBV29-1 and TRBJ1-6; D is unclear. The ends were cut back, 4 bases at V and 5 bases at J, with 9 bases in the middle. Germline CDR1 and CDR2: SQVTM and ANQGSEA. This CDR3 has 13 residues. CDR3 loop: CSVGSGDNSPLHF. For the CDR3, the DNA is TGCAGCGTTGGTTCCGGGGATAATTCACCCCTCCACTTT.

This clonotype has at least ten counts. This chain connects TRBV4-3 to TRBJ2-1, with 8 positions matching TRBD1. The CDR3 spans 14 residues. V lost 4 bases to trimming and J lost 3 bases; unmatched junction nucleotides: 2. Per the germline V gene, CDR1 is LGHNA and CDR2 is YSLEER. The DNA of the CDR3 is TGCGCCAGCAGCCTCGGACAGGGCTACAATGAGCAGTTCTTC. This gives the protein CASSLGQGYNEQFF.

Details on this clonotype: It may be a read error: a sequence one base away is much more abundant. The chain recombines TRBV7-2 with TRBJ1-2, with D perhaps TRBD1 (5 bases). The CDR3 contains 15 residues. The ends were cut back, 3 bases at V and 0 bases at J, with 11 bases in the middle. Germline CDR1 and CDR2: SGHTA and FQGNSA. Here the CDR3 reads CASSFRETANYGYTF. The CDR3 DNA reads as TGTGCCAGCAGCTTCCGTGAGACAGCTAACTATGGCTACACCTTC.

The CDR3 spells CASSGIRLGRVELRAQFF. Written as DNA, the CDR3 is TGTGCCAGCAGCGGGATAAGGTTGGGCAGGGTGGAGTTAAGAGCCCAGTTCTTC. The chain recombines TRBV27 with TRBJ2-1; TRBD1 or TRBD2 may be the D gene (5 bases each). Trimming shortened V by 6 bases and J by 13 bases, and 34 bases separated the two germline ends. The CDR3 contains 18 residues. CDR1 is MNHEY, CDR2 SMNVEV, per germline (reference sequence).

This clonotype has just a few counts. The chain combines TRBV28 with TRBJ2-7; D gene unclear. CDR3 length equals 14 residues. Trimming took off 5 bases at V and 2 bases at J, with 13 bases between the two ends. Germline-derived CDR1 and CDR2 are MDHEN and SYDVKM. CDR3 region: CASSTHSPPYEQYF. The DNA for the CDR3 is TGTGCCAGCAGTACACATTCCCCCCCCTACGAGCAGTACTTC.